Following are 29 T cell receptor beta chains from one sample sequenced in a study of shared clonotypes between healthy human individuals. Clones were sequenced by immunoSEQ multiplex PCR, and TCRdb holds only the in-frame ones, with some missing. The sample records 2 million to 2.5 million clones, 85% to 95% being singletons. Sequenced: naive CD4+ T cells from PBMCs. Subset: CD45RA+ positively selected. Receptors originate from a young man in good health. Some clones in this sample may be carry-over from other donors' samples.

J is TRBJ2-2 and V is TRBV21-1; the table's D call TRBD2 went unverified against the DNA. TRBV21-1 is tagged as a pseudogene. The CDR3 is 15 amino acids. Here the CDR3 reads CATRTSGRGTGELFF. The DNA of the CDR3 is TGTGCCACGAGGACTAGCGGGAGGGGCACCGGGGAGCTGTTTTTT.

The chain carries TRBV6-5 and TRBJ1-2, with D perhaps matching TRBD1 (5 bases). Germline CDR1 MNHEY, CDR2 SVGAGI. CDR3 length equals 16 residues. V gave up 0 bases and J gave up 7 bases, with 18 bases separating them. CDR3 in DNA: TGTGCCAGCAGTTACTCCCGGGGCCATAGGGAGGGTGGCTACACCTTC. It specifies CASSYSRGHREGGYTF.

The CDR3: CASSDRGTPQETQYF. DNA of the CDR3: TGTGCCAGCAGTGATCGAGGGACACCTCAGGAGACCCAGTACTTC. The J gene is TRBJ2-5, the V gene TRBV2, with D possibly TRBD1 on 6 matching bases. The CDR3 consists of 15 residues. Trimming removed 3 bases at V and 5 bases at J, with 16 bases between. From germline, CDR1 is SNHLY and CDR2 FYNNEI.

As concerns this clone: Other DNA sequences within the sample encode an identical CDR3. The chain is built from TRBV6-1 and TRBJ1-2, with unresolved D. V lost 4 bases, J lost 0 bases, and 3 bases lay in between. From germline, CDR1 is MNHNS and CDR2 SASEGT. CDR3 size: 12 residues. This CDR3 is CASSAANYGYTF. The CDR3 DNA sequence: TGTGCCAGCAGTGCGGCTAACTATGGCTACACCTTC.

CDR3 region: CSASGVNALGYTF. The CDR3 bases are TGCAGCGCCAGCGGGGTCAACGCCCTTGGCTACACCTTC. V and J are TRBV29-1 and TRBJ1-2; D gene unclear. V was shortened by 7 bases and J by 7 bases, with 19 bases between the two germline ends. The CDR3 contains 13 residues. Germline assignment: CDR1 SQVTM and CDR2 ANQGSEA.

In its sample, this clone was seen once. The chain carries TRBV29-1 and TRBJ2-3; TRBD2 agrees at 8 bases. V lost 8 bases to trimming and J lost 3 bases; unmatched junction nucleotides: 4. Germline assignment: CDR1 SQVTM and CDR2 ANQGSEA. This CDR3 comprises 12 residues. DNA of the CDR3: TGCAGCCTCATAGCGGGAACAGATACGCAGTATTTT. Translating it yields CSLIAGTDTQYF.

J is TRBJ1-6 and V is TRBV28; D is perhaps TRBD1 (5 bases). V shed 8 bases and J shed 8 bases, with 16 bases lying between them. This CDR3 is 14 amino acids long. Germline V CDR1 and CDR2: MDHEN, SYDVKM. The chain's CDR3 is CASSLLGGDSPLHF. The CDR3 DNA is TGTGCCAGCTCTCTCCTAGGAGGGGATTCACCCCTCCACTTT.

The chain links TRBV5-1 to TRBJ2-1; 11 bases match TRBD2. There are 14 residues in the CDR3. V lost 3 bases to trimming and J lost 9 bases; unmatched junction nucleotides: 5. The germline gives CDR1 SGHRS, CDR2 YFSETQ. CDR3 coding DNA: TGCGCCAGCAGCTCCCAGGGACTAGCGGCTGAGCAGTTCTTC. This codes for CASSSQGLAAEQFF.

Of note for this clone: The sample holds other DNA sequences that translate to the same CDR3. The chain links TRBV13 to TRBJ1-4; D gene unclear. Germline loops: CDR1 PRHDT, CDR2 FYEKMQ (reference sequence). The CDR3 sequence is 13 residues long. The V and J ends lost 5 bases and 8 bases respectively, with 12 bases between them. This CDR3 reads CASSPRTGEKLFF. Written as DNA, the CDR3 is TGTGCCAGCAGCCCCCGGACTGGGGAAAAACTGTTTTTT.

The gene calls are TRBV19 and TRBJ1-2; D gene unclear. Germline lookup yields CDR1 LNHDA and CDR2 SQIVND (reference sequence). V was cut by 0 bases and J by 8 bases, with 16 bases left in between. This CDR3 comprises 15 residues. DNA for the CDR3: TGTGCCAGTAGTATAGAGTTCCGGGGTGAGATCGGCTACACCTTC. Translation: CASSIEFRGEIGYTF.

In regard to this clone: At the DNA level, this CDR3 is encoded by other sequences in the same sample as well. The gene calls are TRBV5-1 and TRBJ2-3; possibly TRBD1 for D (5 bases). Between the trimmed V and J ends, which lost 3 bases and 4 bases, there was a span of 9 bases. Germline loops: CDR1 SGHRS, CDR2 YFSETQ. The CDR3 runs to 13 residues. The chain's CDR3 is CASSSTGADTQYF. The CDR3 DNA sequence: TGCGCCAGCAGCTCAACAGGCGCAGATACGCAGTATTTT. Looking up the rest from reference TRBV5-1 and TRBJ2-3 gives the full variable domain: KAGVTQTPRYLIKTRGQQVTLSCSPISGHRSVSWYQQTPGQGLQFLFEYFSETQRNKGNFPGRFSGRQFSNSRSEMNVSTLELGDSALYLCASSSTGADTQYFGPGTRLTVL.

Details on this clone: The same CDR3 is also encoded by other DNA sequences in this sample. The V gene is TRBV7-3, the J gene TRBJ2-7; 7 nucleotides match TRBD2. Germline CDR1 reads SGHTA; CDR2 reads FQGTGA. The V and J ends lost 1 base and 4 bases, in that order; junction bases with no gene match: 1. The CDR3 loop spans 13 amino acids. DNA of the CDR3: TGTGCCAGCAGCTTAAGGGAGGGATACGAGCAGTACTTC. Its protein is CASSLREGYEQYF.

The V call is TRBV11-2, the J call TRBJ1-4; D may be TRBD1 (5 bases). Germline assignment: CDR1 SGHAT and CDR2 FQNNGV. This CDR3 region has 18 residues. V was clipped by 2 bases and J by 1 base, with 17 bases between them. The CDR3 coding sequence is TGTGCCAGCAGCTTACGGGCGCTCCAGGGCAGAACTAATGAAAAACTGTTTTTT. Translated, it gives CASSLRALQGRTNEKLFF.

In its sample, this clone was seen a few times. The V gene is TRBV19, the J gene TRBJ1-1; no clear D gene. V dropped 5 bases and J dropped 11 bases, with 18 bases sitting between them. Per the germline V gene, CDR1 is LNHDA and CDR2 is SQIVND (reference sequence). The CDR3 covers 13 residues. The CDR3 is CASSRAGTLGAFF. Written as DNA, the CDR3 is TGTGCCAGTAGTCGTGCAGGAACTTTGGGGGCTTTCTTT.

This clone was seen a few times. Other DNA sequences in this specimen translate into the identical CDR3. The chain carries TRBV28 and TRBJ1-1; D not certain. Germline V gives CDR1 MDHEN, CDR2 SYDVKM. The V gene lost 5 bases and the J gene lost 1 base, with 2 bases spanning the gap. This CDR3 comprises 11 residues. The CDR3 bases are TGTGCCAGCAGTACGAACACTGAAGCTTTCTTT. It codes for CASSTNTEAFF.

V and J are TRBV18 and TRBJ2-2; 10 bases align to TRBD2. V was clipped by 6 bases and J by 1 base; unmatched bases: 14. CDR3 length: 19 amino acids. Germline CDR1 is KGHSH and CDR2 is LQKENI. CDR3 DNA sequence: TGTGCCAGCTCCCCGAGGGGGCTAGCGGGAGTAGTGAACACCGGGGAGCTGTTTTTT. Residues: CASSPRGLAGVVNTGELFF.

The chain uses TRBV27 and TRBJ2-7; no clear D. V shed 5 bases and J shed 3 bases, with 11 bases lying between them. CDR1 and CDR2 from the germline V gene are MNHEY and SMNVEV (reference sequence). The CDR3 sequence is 13 residues long. For the CDR3, the DNA is TGTGCCAGCAGTACTTTGGACGGCTACGAGCAGTACTTC. Translating gives CASSTLDGYEQYF.

V is TRBV18 and J is TRBJ2-1, with D perhaps being TRBD1 or TRBD2 (6 bases each). The CDR3 is 16 amino acids. CDR1 and CDR2 (germline): KGHSH, LQKENI. V dropped 0 bases and J dropped 4 bases, with 13 bases sitting between them. CDR3 DNA sequence: TGTGCCAGCTCACCACCTGGAGGAGGGGGGTACAATGAGCAGTTCTTC. Protein sequence: CASSPPGGGGYNEQFF.

The genes are TRBV18 and TRBJ2-7, with 10 bases fitting TRBD2. V lost 2 bases to trimming and J lost 3 bases; unmatched junction nucleotides: 7. This CDR3 is 16 amino acids long. CDR1 is KGHSH, CDR2 LQKENI, per germline. The CDR3 region is CASSPNVSGRIYEQYF. Here the CDR3 DNA reads TGTGCCAGCTCACCAAATGTTAGCGGGAGGATCTACGAGCAGTACTTC.

Concerning this clone: Other DNA variants within this sample encode the same CDR3. The V and J genes are TRBV18 and TRBJ1-1; unclear D gene. Germline assignment: CDR1 KGHSH and CDR2 LQKENI. The CDR3 sequence is 13 residues long. Trimming pared 0 bases from V and 4 bases from J, leaving 6 bases between. The chain's CDR3 is CASSPPGTTEAFF. CDR3 DNA sequence: TGTGCCAGCTCACCACCAGGCACCACTGAAGCTTTCTTT.

The genes are TRBV4-3 and TRBJ2-3; D is unclear. The CDR3 contains 14 residues. The germline CDR1 and CDR2 sequences are LGHNA and YSLEER. V lost 1 base to trimming and J lost 6 bases, with 11 bases between them. CDR3 region: CASSQVPTSDTQYF. In DNA, the CDR3 is TGCGCCAGCAGCCAAGTTCCCACCTCTGATACGCAGTATTTT.

The rearrangement joins TRBV9 to TRBJ2-5, with a weak D call TRBD2 (6 bases). V dropped 0 bases and J dropped 5 bases, with 14 bases sitting between them. Germline CDR1 reads SGDLS; CDR2 reads YYNGEE. The CDR3 loop spans 15 amino acids. In DNA form, the CDR3 reads TGTGCCAGCAGCGTAGATGCCGTTGGAGGGGAGACCCAGTACTTC. Its translation: CASSVDAVGGETQYF. The full variable domain, completed using reference TRBV9 and TRBJ2-5, is DSGVTQTPKHLITATGQRVTLRCSPRSGDLSVYWYQQSLDQGLQFLIQYYNGEERAKGNILERFSAQQFPDLHSELNLSSLELGDSALYFCASSVDAVGGETQYFGPGTRLLVL.

This clone was observed a handful of times. J is TRBJ1-1 and V is TRBV5-6, with D unclear. CDR1 SGHDT and CDR2 YYEEEE come from the germline V gene. The length of the CDR3 is 15 residues. V dropped 2 bases and J dropped 4 bases, with 15 bases sitting between them. In DNA form, the CDR3 reads TGTGCCAGCAGCTTCAGGAAGCGCGACGGCACTGAAGCTTTCTTT. This sequence encodes CASSFRKRDGTEAFF.

V and J are TRBV11-3 and TRBJ2-7; TRBD2 aligns across 9 bases. Trimming cost V 1 base and J 6 bases; bases outside gene matches: 7. This CDR3 has 15 amino acids. The germline V gene encodes CDR1 SGHNT and CDR2 YENEEA. CDR3 sequence reads: CASSLGVAGESEQYF. In nucleotides, the CDR3 is TGTGCCAGCAGCTTAGGTGTAGCGGGAGAGTCCGAGCAGTACTTC. The full variable domain, with the rest looked up from reference TRBV11-3 and TRBJ2-7, is EAGVVQSPRYKIIEKKQPVAFWCNPISGHNTLYWYLQNLGQGPELLIRYENEEAVDDSQLPKDRFSAERLKGVDSTLKIQPAELGDSAVYLCASSLGVAGESEQYFGPGTRLTVT.

The chain uses TRBV5-1 and TRBJ1-4, with TRBD1 identical over 7 bases. The trim removed 4 bases at V and 8 bases at J, leaving 11 bases unmatched. The germline gives CDR1 SGHRS, CDR2 YFSETQ. The CDR3 is 15 amino acids. The CDR3: CASSDLPGGYEKLFF. CDR3 coding DNA: TGCGCCAGCAGCGACTTACCAGGGGGGTACGAAAAACTGTTTTTT.

The chain carries TRBV6-5 and TRBJ1-1, with TRBD1 matching 9 bases. Trimming at V came to 4 bases and at J to 6 bases, leaving 6 bases not matched to a gene. CDR3 length equals 14 residues. From germline, CDR1 is MNHEY and CDR2 SVGAGI. CDR3: CASSFTGGSAEAFF. CDR3 bases: TGTGCCAGCAGTTTTACAGGGGGCAGCGCTGAAGCTTTCTTT.

This clone is a singleton in its sample. CDR3: CASSIAGLPHGYTF. CDR3 nucleotides: TGTGCCAGTAGTATAGCGGGGCTTCCCCATGGCTACACCTTC. The genes are TRBV19 and TRBJ1-2, with a tentative D call TRBD1 (5 bases). The length of the CDR3 is 14 residues. V was cut by 1 base and J by 6 bases, with 12 bases left in between. Germline V CDR1 and CDR2: LNHDA, SQIVND (reference sequence).

The chain has TRBV13 and TRBJ2-5; D perhaps matches TRBD2 (5 bases). The CDR3 consists of 13 residues. The germline gives CDR1 PRHDT, CDR2 FYEKMQ (reference sequence). V lost 5 bases to trimming and J lost 4 bases, with 11 bases between them. The CDR3 coding sequence is TGTGCCAGCAGCCCGCCCGAGGGAGAGACCCAGTACTTC. As protein: CASSPPEGETQYF.

This chain joins TRBV6-6 and TRBJ2-7; no definite D call. The CDR3 has 13 residues. With 3 bases removed from V and 4 bases from J, the gap between germline ends came to 10 bases. CDR1 and CDR2 from the germline V gene are MNHNY and SVGAGI (reference sequence). The CDR3 spells CASSYLGNYEQYF. The CDR3 DNA reads TGTGCCAGCAGTTATTTGGGGAATTACGAGCAGTACTTC.